A selection of T cell receptor beta chains follows, all from one sample in a study of early stage breast cancer tumors. The repertoire was sequenced with immunoSEQ multiplex PCR; TCRdb's copy has only in-frame clones and lacks some. The table shows 27,000 or so clones, with 80% to 90% occurring only once. Sequencing was performed on blood. The source is a person between 50 and 60 years old with breast cancer. Each CDR3 is given with its conserved first and last residue. The D gene is left open where the match is weak. Part of the rows lack a size; the others show once, few, many or a class for expanded clones.

v_gene	abundance	j_gene	len	d_gene	CDR3aa	CDR3nt
TRBV28	NA	TRBJ1-1	14	NA	CASSFIGVQGEAFF	TGTGCCAGCAGTTTCATTGGCGTCCAGGGGGAAGCTTTCTTT
TRBV9	NA	TRBJ2-3	15	NA	CASSVDSSSTDTQYF	TGTGCCAGCAGCGTTGACAGTTCTAGCACAGATACGCAGTATTTT
TRBV5-4	NA	TRBJ1-2	12	NA	CASSSPSQGYTF	TGTGCCAGCAGCTCGCCTTCTCAGGGCTACACCTTC
TRBV5-5	NA	TRBJ2-7	12	NA	CASSVQVYEQYF	TGTGCCAGCAGCGTACAGGTCTACGAGCAGTACTTC
TRBV4-1	NA	TRBJ1-3	15	TRBD1	CASSQDAGGLDTIYF	TGCGCCAGCAGCCAAGATGCAGGGGGCTTGGACACCATATATTTT
TRBV5-1	few	TRBJ2-7	13	NA	CASSSQFLGEQYF	TGCGCCAGCAGCTCACAATTCTTAGGGGAGCAGTACTTC
TRBV14	NA	TRBJ2-5	14	NA	CASSPSGLGETQYF	TGTGCCAGCAGCCCCTCGGGTCTGGGAGAGACCCAGTACTTC
TRBV6-6	NA	TRBJ2-5	14	TRBD1	CASRTGTGWETQYF	TGTGCCAGCAGAACCGGGACAGGGTGGGAGACCCAGTACTTC
TRBV14	NA	TRBJ2-7	14	NA	CASSQRDGYYEQYF	TGTGCCAGCAGCCAAAGGGACGGCTACTACGAGCAGTACTTC
TRBV7-2	NA	TRBJ1-2	11	NA	CASSLMSGYTF	TGTGCCAGCAGCTTAATGTCTGGCTACACCTTC